This T cell receptor (beta chain) was sequenced in a study of T cell responses to AZD1222 COVID-19 vaccine (dated by TCRdb to about 2021). Regarding the research as a whole: A total of more than 230 trial participants underwent TCR sequencing, of whom under 220 had received two doses of AZD1222 and roughly 26 had received two doses of the MenACWY control vaccine. Trial participants were enrolled by age into subgroups of 18-55, 56-69 and 70-plus years, and about 150, 27 and 61 TCR-sequenced participants, respectively, were included in these subgroups. Findings and caveats that apply to the study as a whole: In the small 56-69-year group, the increase in depth fell short of significance, most likely because of low power. Because no samples from the day 14 peak response were available, repertoires could be characterized only after the peak T cell response. The vaccine-associated CD4 TCRs covered the entire spike protein, and the dominant responses fell in regions 160-218 and 743-854. Epitopes outside the regions mutated in the B.1.351 and B.1.1.7 variants were reportedly recognized by nearly half of the unique spike-specific TCRs. Participants were mostly white British and included more females than males, and it was suggested by the authors that clonal diversity may have been underestimated. Conclusions about previously exposed vaccinees were limited because only a handful of AZD1222 recipients were SARS-CoV-2 seropositive at baseline. Spike-specific TCR breadth and depth rose significantly after two AZD1222 doses compared with day 0 and with MenACWY recipients.

The time point label, read with the paper, signifies: baseline before first vaccination. The sample's treatment or condition label is to be understood as: meningococcal conjugate vaccine given as trial control. Vaccinee samples were obtained from the UK trials COV001 and COV002, which included a single-blind randomized controlled phase 2/3 trial of AZD1222 (ChAdOx1 nCoV-19) in healthy adults. Trial participant PBMC samples were collected at day 0 and day 28 after the second dose for TCRbeta chain sequencing. On this clone itself: This receptor's antigen is unknown. The record has no base qualities; no much larger clone is one base away.

Trimming at the junction amounts to 2 bases on V and 4 bases on J, and the germline ends lie 15 bases apart. The germline V gene supplies CDR1 SGHVS and CDR2 FQNEAQ. From the cysteine through the phenylalanine, the CDR3 covers 15 amino acids. The sequence is cut down to CDR3 DNA, 45 bases in frame from base 1. The CDR3 regions of human TCRbeta chains were subjected to immunosequencing. The original methods were these. Repertoire TCRs were checked for matches against a reference library of SARS-CoV-2-specific TCRs that had been generated using the MIRA antigen-specificity platform. Breadth meant the fraction of unique TCRs that were SARS-CoV-2-associated, whereas depth meant the fraction of total T cells that were SARS-CoV-2-associated. Using the MIRA data, each spike-specific TCR was assigned both to the spike region to which the TCR was reactive and to a CD4 or CD8 class. Log10-transformed breadth and depth values were compared by one-way ANOVA with Sidak's multiple comparisons tests. TCRdb took this table from immuneACCESS and kept in-frame rearrangements with V and J called. Such tables lack part of the clones; where checked against another copy, unresolved V genes explain under half of the gap, and the rest is unexplained. V, J and clone size are taken as reported in that table, and D and trimming were inferred from the DNA itself. The sample table contains 57,000 or so clones; only one count was recorded for around 83% of them. Jointly, the top ten make up approximately 19% of the sample.

This sequence was found in an adult in good health. This sequence uses TRBV7-8 and TRBJ2-7; the D region possibly corresponds to TRBD1 (6 bases align). This specimen was peripheral blood, taken on day 0 of MenACWY control vaccination. For the CDR3, the sequence is CASSLPGTRKYEQYF. The DNA reads TGTGCCAGCAGCTTACCCGGGACACGGAAATACGAGCAGTACTTC.